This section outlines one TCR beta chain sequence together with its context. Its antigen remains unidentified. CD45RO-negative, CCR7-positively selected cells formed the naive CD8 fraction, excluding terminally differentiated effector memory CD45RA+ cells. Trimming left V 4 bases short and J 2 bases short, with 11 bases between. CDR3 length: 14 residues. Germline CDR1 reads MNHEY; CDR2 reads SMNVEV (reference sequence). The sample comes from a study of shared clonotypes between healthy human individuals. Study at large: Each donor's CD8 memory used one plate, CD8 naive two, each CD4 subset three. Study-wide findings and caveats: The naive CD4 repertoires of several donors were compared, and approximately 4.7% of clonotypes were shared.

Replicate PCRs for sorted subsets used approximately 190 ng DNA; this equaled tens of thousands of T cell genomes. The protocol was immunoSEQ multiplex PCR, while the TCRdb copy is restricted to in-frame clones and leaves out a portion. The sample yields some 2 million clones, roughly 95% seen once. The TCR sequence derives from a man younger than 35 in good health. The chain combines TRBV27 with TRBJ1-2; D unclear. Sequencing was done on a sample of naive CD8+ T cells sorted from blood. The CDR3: CASSSQETNYGYTF. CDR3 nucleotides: TGTGCCAGCAGTTCCCAGGAAACCAACTATGGCTACACCTTC.